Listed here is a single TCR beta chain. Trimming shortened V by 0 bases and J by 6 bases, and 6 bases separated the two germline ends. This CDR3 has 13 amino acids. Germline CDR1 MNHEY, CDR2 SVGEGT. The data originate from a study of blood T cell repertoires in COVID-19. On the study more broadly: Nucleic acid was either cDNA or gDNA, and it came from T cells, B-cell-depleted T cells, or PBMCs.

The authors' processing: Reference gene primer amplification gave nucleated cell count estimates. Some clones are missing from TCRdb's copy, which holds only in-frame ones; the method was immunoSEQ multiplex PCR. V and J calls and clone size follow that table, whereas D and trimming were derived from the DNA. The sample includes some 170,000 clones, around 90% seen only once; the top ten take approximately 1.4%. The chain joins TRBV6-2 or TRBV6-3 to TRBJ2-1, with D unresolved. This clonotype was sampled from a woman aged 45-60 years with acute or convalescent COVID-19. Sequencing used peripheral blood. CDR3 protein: CASSYSLSNEQFF. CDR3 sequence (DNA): TGTGCCAGCAGTTACTCTTTATCCAATGAGCAGTTCTTC.